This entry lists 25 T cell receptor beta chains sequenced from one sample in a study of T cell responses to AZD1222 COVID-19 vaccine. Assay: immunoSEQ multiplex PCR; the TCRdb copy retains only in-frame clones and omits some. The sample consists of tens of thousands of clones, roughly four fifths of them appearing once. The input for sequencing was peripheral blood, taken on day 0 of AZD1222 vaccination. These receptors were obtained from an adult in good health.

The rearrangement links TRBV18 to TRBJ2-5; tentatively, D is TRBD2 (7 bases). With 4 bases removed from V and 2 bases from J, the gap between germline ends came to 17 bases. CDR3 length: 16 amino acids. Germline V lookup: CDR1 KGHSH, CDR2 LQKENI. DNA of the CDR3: TGTGCCAGCTCACTCACGAGGAGCGGGACACAAGAGACCCAGTACTTC. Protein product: CASSLTRSGTQETQYF.

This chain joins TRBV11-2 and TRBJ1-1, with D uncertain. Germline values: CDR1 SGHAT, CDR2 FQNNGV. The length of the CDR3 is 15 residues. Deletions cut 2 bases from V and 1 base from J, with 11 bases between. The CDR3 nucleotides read TGTGCCAGCAGCTTATGGGCAGGTGGGAACACTGAAGCTTTCTTT. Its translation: CASSLWAGGNTEAFF. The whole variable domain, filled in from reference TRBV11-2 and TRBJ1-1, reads EAGVAQSPRYKIIEKRQSVAFWCNPISGHATLYWYQQILGQGPKLLIQFQNNGVVDDSQLPKDRFSAERLKGVDSTLKIQPAKLEDSAVYLCASSLWAGGNTEAFFGQGTRLTVV.

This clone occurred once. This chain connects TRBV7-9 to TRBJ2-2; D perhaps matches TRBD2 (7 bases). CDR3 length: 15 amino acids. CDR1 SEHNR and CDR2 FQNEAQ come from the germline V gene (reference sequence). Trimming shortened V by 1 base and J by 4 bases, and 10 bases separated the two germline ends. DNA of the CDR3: TGTGCCAGCAGCTTAGACAGGGAGGGCACCGGGGAGCTGTTTTTT. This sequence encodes CASSLDREGTGELFF.

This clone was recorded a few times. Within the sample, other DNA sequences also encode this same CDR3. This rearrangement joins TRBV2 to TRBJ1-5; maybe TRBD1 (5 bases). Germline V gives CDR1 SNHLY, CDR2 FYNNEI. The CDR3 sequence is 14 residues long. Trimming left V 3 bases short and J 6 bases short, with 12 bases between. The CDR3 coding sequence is TGTGCCAGCAGTGATGGGCAGGGATCTCAGCCCCAGCATTTT. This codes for CASSDGQGSQPQHF.

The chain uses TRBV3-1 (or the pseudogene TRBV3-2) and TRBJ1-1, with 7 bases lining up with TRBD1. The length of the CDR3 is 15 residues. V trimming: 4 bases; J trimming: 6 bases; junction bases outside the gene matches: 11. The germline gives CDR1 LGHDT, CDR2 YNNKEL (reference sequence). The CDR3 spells CASSLAPDRPPEAFF. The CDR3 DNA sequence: TGTGCCAGCAGCCTAGCCCCGGACAGGCCACCTGAAGCTTTCTTT.

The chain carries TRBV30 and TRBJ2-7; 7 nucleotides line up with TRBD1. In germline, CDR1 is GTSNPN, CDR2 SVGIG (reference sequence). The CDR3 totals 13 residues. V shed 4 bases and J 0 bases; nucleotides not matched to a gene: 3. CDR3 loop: CAWTGTVSYEQYF. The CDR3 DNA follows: TGTGCCTGGACCGGGACAGTCTCCTACGAGCAGTACTTC.

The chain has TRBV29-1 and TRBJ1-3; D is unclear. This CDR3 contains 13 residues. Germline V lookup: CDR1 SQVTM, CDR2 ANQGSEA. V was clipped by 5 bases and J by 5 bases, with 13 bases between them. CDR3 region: CSVSVRWRNTIYF. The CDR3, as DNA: TGCAGCGTTTCTGTCCGCTGGAGAAACACCATATATTTT.

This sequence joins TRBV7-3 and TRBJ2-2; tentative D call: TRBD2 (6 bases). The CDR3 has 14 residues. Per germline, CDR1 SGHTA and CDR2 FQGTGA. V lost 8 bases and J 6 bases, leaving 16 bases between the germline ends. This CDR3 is CASGVGLQPGELFF. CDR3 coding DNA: TGTGCCAGCGGCGTCGGACTACAACCCGGGGAGCTGTTTTTT.

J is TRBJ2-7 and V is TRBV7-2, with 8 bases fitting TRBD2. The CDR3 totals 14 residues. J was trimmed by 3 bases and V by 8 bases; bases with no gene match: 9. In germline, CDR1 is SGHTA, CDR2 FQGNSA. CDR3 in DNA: TGTGCCAGCTCCCAAGCGGGGGTGAACTACGAGCAGTACTTC. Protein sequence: CASSQAGVNYEQYF.

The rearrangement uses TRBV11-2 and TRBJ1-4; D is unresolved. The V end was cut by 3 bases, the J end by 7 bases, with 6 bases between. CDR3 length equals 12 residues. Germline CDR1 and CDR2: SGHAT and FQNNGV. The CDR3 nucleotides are TGTGCCAGCAGCTTTGGACCTGAAAAACTGTTTTTT. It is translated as CASSFGPEKLFF.

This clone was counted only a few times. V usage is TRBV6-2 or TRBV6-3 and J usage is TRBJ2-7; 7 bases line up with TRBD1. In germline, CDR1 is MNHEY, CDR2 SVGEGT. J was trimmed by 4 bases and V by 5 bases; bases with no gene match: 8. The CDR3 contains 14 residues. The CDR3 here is CASSLGTAIYEQYF. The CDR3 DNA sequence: TGTGCCAGCAGTCTCGGGACAGCTATTTACGAGCAGTACTTC.

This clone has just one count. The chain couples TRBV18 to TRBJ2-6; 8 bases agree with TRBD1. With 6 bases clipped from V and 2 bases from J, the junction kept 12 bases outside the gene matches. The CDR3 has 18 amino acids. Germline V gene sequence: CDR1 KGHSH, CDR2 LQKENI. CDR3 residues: CASSQGQGFITGANVLTF. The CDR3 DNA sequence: TGTGCCAGCTCCCAAGGACAGGGATTTATTACTGGGGCCAACGTCCTGACTTTC. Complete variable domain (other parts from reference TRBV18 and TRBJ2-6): NAGVMQNPRHLVRRRGQEARLRCSPMKGHSHVYWYRQLPEEGLKFMVYLQKENIIDESGMPKERFSAEFPKEGPSILRIQQVVRGDSAAYFCASSQGQGFITGANVLTFGAGSRLTVL.

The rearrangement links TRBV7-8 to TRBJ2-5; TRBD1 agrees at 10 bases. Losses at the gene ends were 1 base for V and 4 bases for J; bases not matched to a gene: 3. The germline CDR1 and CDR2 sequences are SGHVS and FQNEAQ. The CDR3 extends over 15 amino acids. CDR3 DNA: TGTGCCAGCAGCTTAGTGAGGACAGGGGGAGAGACCCAGTACTTC. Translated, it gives CASSLVRTGGETQYF.

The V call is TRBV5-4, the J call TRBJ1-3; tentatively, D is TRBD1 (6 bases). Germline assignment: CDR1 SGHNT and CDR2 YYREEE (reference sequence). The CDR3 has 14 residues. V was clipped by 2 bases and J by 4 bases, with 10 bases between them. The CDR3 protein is CASSFGGPGNTIYF. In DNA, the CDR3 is TGTGCCAGCAGCTTTGGGGGGCCGGGAAACACCATATATTTT.

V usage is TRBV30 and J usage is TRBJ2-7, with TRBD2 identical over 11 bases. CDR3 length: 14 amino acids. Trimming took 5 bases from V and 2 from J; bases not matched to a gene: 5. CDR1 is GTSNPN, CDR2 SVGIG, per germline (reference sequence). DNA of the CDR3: TGTGCCTGGGAACTAGCGGGGGCCACCTACGAGCAGTACTTC. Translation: CAWELAGATYEQYF.

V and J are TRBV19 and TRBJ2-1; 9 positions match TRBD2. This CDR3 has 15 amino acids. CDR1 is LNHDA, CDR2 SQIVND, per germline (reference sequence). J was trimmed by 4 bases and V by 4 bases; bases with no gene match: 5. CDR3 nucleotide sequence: TGTGCCAGTAGTAGTGAGCGGGGGGCTTACAATGAGCAGTTCTTC. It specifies CASSSERGAYNEQFF.

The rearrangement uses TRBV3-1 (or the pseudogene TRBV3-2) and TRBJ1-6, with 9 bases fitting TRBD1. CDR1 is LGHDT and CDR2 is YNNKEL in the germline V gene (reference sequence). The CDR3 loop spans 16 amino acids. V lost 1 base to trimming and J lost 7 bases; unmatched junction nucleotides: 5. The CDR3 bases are TGTGCCAGCAGCCAAGGTCCGACAGGGGGGAATTCACCCCTCCACTTT. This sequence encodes CASSQGPTGGNSPLHF.

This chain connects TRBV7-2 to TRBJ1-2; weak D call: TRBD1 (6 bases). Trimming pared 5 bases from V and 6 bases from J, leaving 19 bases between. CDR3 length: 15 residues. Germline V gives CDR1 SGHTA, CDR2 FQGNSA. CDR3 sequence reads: CASSLPQGGRNGYTF. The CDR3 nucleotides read TGTGCCAGCAGCCTTCCCCAAGGGGGGCGGAATGGCTACACCTTC. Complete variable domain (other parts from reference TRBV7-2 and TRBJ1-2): GAGVSQSPSNKVTEKGKDVELRCDPISGHTALYWYRQSLGQGLEFLIYFQGNSAPDKSGLPSDRFSAERTGGSVSTLTIQRTQQEDSAVYLCASSLPQGGRNGYTFGSGTRLTVV.

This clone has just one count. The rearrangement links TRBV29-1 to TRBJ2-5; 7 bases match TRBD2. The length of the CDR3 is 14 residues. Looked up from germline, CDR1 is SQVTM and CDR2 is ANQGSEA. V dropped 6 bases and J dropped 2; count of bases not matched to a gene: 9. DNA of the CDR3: TGCAGCGTAAAAGGGCGGGGGAGACAAGAGACCCAGTACTTC. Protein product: CSVKGRGRQETQYF. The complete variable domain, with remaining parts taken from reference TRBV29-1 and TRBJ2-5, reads SAVISQKPSRDICQRGTSLTIQCQVDSQVTMMFWYRQQPGQSLTLIATANQGSEATYESGFVIDKFPISRPNLTFSTLTVSNMSPEDSSIYLCSVKGRGRQETQYFGPGTRLLVL.

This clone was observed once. CDR3 bases: TGTGCCATCAGTGAGTCTTTTGGAAGGAAGGGAAACACCATATATTTT. Encoded protein: CAISESFGRKGNTIYF. V gene TRBV10-3 combines with J gene TRBJ1-3, with unresolved D. This CDR3 spans 16 amino acids. Trimming stripped 0 bases from V and 4 bases from J, with 13 bases between. From germline, CDR1 is ENHRY and CDR2 SYGVKD.

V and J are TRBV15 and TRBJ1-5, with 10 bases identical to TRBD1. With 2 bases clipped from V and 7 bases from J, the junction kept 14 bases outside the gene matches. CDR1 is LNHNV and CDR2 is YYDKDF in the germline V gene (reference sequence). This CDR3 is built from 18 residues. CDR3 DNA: TGTGCCACCAGCAGACTCCCGGATGGGACAGGGGTCCACCAGCCCCAGCATTTT. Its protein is CATSRLPDGTGVHQPQHF.

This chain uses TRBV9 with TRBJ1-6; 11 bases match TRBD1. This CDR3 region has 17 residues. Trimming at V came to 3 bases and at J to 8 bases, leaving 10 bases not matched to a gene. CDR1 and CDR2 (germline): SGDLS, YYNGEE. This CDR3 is CASSAEGGQGADSPLHF. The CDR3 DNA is TGTGCCAGCAGCGCTGAGGGTGGACAGGGGGCGGATTCACCCCTCCACTTT.

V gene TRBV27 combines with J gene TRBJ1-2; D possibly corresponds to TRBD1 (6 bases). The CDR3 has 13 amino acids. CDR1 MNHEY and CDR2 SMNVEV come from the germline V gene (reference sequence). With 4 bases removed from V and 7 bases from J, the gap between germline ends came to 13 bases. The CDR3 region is CASSSTGLGGYTF. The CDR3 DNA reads TGTGCCAGCAGTTCGACAGGACTGGGTGGCTACACCTTC.

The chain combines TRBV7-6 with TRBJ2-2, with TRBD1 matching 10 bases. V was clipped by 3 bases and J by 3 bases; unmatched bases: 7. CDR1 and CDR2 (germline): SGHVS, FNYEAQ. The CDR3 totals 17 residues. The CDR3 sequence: CASSFSLDRGDTGELFF. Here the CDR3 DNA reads TGTGCCAGCAGCTTCTCCTTGGACAGGGGGGACACCGGGGAGCTGTTTTTT.

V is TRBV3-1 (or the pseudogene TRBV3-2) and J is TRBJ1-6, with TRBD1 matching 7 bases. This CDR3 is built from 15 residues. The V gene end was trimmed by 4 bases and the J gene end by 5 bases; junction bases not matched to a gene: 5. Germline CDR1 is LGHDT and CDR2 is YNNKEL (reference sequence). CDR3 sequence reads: CASSPPGGDNSPLHF. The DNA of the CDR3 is TGTGCCAGCAGCCCACCAGGGGGAGATAATTCACCCCTCCACTTT.